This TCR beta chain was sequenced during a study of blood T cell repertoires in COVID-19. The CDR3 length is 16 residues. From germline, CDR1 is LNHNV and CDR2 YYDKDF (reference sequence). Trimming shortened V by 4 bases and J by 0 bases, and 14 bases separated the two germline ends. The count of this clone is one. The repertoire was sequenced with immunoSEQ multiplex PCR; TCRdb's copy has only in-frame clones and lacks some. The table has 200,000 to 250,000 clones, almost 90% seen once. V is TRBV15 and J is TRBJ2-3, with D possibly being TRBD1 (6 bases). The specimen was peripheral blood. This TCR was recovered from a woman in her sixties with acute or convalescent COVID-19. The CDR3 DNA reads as TGTGCCACCAGCACAGGACAGAAGATAAGCACAGATACGCAGTATTTT. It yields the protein CATSTGQKISTDTQYF.